This T cell receptor beta chain derives from a study of neurological immune-mediated disorders. A 10-nucleotide random UMI tagged transcripts in template-switch 5'RACE cDNA synthesis. Sequencing runs each yielded over 170 million TCR-beta sequences from 15-18 subjects. MiXCR, applied by TCRdb to the 5' RACE reads, yields one record per CDR3 protein. The data show 50,000 to 75,000 distinct CDR3 sequences, approximately 11% seen once. This clonotype was seen a few times. Its matching antigen is unknown. Study outcomes and limitations: HTLV-1-associated myelopathy showed the most TCR clonal expansion; multiple sclerosis the least, below healthy controls.

CDR3 length: 21 residues. The V gene's germline CDR1 is SGHDT and CDR2 YYEEEE. The V segment lost 3 bases and the J segment 0 bases; nucleotides outside the gene matches: 18. This sequence was found in a woman in her fifties or sixties with HTLV-1-associated myelopathy (HAM/TSP). The chain has TRBV5-6 and TRBJ2-2; the match to TRBD1 covers 9 bases. What was sequenced was PBMCs. The CDR3 DNA is TGTGCCAGCAGCTATTTTCTGTACCCTTGGACAGGGGAATCGAACACCGGGGAGCTGTTTTTT. Translating it yields CASSYFLYPWTGESNTGELFF.